This T cell receptor (beta chain) is from a study of blood T cell repertoires in COVID-19. Across the study: COVID-19 samples collected from the United States, Italy and Spain covered acute and convalescent phases.

Germline CDR1 is SGHVS and CDR2 is FQNEAQ. There are 16 residues in the CDR3. V lost 3 bases and J lost 1, with 13 bases in between. Clones were sequenced by immunoSEQ multiplex PCR, and TCRdb holds only the in-frame ones, with some missing. In the table there are more than 250,000 clones, roughly 88% of which are singletons. The chain joins TRBV7-8 to TRBJ2-4; tentatively, D is TRBD1 (6 bases). The clonotype originates from a human donor in a cohort sampled during active COVID-19. The sequencing input was peripheral blood. This CDR3 reads CASSLTGGRAKNIQYF. The CDR3 nucleotides read TGTGCCAGCAGCTTGACAGGAGGAAGGGCCAAAAACATTCAGTACTTC.